Here is one T cell receptor beta chain with its context. Other nucleotide sequences in the sample specify the same CDR3. Measured with immunoSEQ multiplex PCR; TCRdb has only the in-frame clones, and not every one. Of 60,000 to 70,000 clones listed, roughly 80% are singletons. This entry comes from a study of blood T cell repertoires in COVID-19. V trimming: 6 bases; J trimming: 0 bases; junction bases outside the gene matches: 0. The germline V gene has CDR1 MNHEY and CDR2 SVGAGI. This CDR3 region has 15 residues. The specimen was peripheral blood. This receptor was taken from a human donor in a cohort sampled during active COVID-19. This rearrangement joins TRBV6-5 to TRBJ2-6; TRBD1 agrees at 9 bases. The CDR3: CASRTGGSGANVLTF. The CDR3 DNA sequence: TGTGCCAGCAGGACAGGGGGCTCTGGGGCCAACGTCCTGACTTTC.